The 7 T cell receptor beta chains below all came from one sample that was sequenced in a study of T-cell reconstitution after alpha-beta-depleted transplantation in children. It was with unique molecular identifiers that the TCRbeta library was prepared. TCRdb reprocessed the PCR reads via MiXCR and lists one record per CDR3 protein. This sample has around 340,000 distinct CDR3 sequences, with 13% found just once. The material was PBMCs, obtained from the stem cell graft. The receptors derive from a human donor who donated a stem cell graft to a child with Fanconi anemia.

This clonotype occurred many times. This sequence joins TRBV4-3 and TRBJ1-1; possible D gene TRBD1, 5 bases. The V gene's germline CDR1 is LGHNA and CDR2 YSLEER. V was clipped by 2 bases and J by 10 bases, with 20 bases between them. The CDR3 runs to 15 residues. The CDR3 DNA reads TGCGCCAGCAGCCAATCATTGGCGGCTCGTAGGGGAGCTTTCTTT. Protein product: CASSQSLAARRGAFF.

The genes are TRBV20-1 and TRBJ2-3, with D perhaps being TRBD1 or TRBD2 (5 bases each). Germline V gene data show CDR1 as DFQATT and CDR2 as SNEGSKA (reference sequence). The CDR3 is 16 residues long. V was clipped by 5 bases and J by 3 bases, with 21 bases between them. CDR3 nucleotides: TGCAGTGCTCGCCTAGACAGCTTATGGGGGACAGATACGCAGTATTTT. Protein product: CSARLDSLWGTDTQYF.

The chain is built from TRBV7-8 and TRBJ1-5, with a tentative D call TRBD1 (6 bases). Germline V gene sequence: CDR1 SGHVS, CDR2 FQNEAQ. The CDR3 is 16 residues long. The ends were cut back, 5 bases at V and 1 base at J, with 15 bases in the middle. The CDR3 DNA reads as TGTGCCAGCAGCCTCCGTCAGGGGTTGAGCAATCAGCCCCAGCATTTT. It translates to CASSLRQGLSNQPQHF. The full variable domain, rest sourced from reference TRBV7-8 and TRBJ1-5, is GAGVSQSPRYKVAKRGQDVALRCDPISGHVSLFWYQQALGQGPEFLTYFQNEAQLDKSGLPSDRFFAERPEGSVSTLKIQRTQQEDSAVYLCASSLRQGLSNQPQHFGDGTRLSIL.

This clonotype was seen only a few times. This chain uses TRBV7-6 with TRBJ1-2; 10 nucleotides line up with TRBD1. The CDR3 is made up of 15 amino acids. Trimming cost V 5 bases and J 5 bases; bases outside gene matches: 8. The germline CDR1 and CDR2 sequences are SGHVS and FNYEAQ. The CDR3 DNA follows: TGTGCCAGCAGCCAACCGGGACAGGGGACGTATGGCTACACCTTC. Its protein product is CASSQPGQGTYGYTF.

This clonotype was counted many times. The V gene is TRBV12-3 or TRBV12-4, the J gene TRBJ2-5; D is unclear. Between the trimmed V and J ends, which lost 1 base and 2 bases, there was a span of 8 bases. The CDR3 length is 14 residues. As DNA, the CDR3 is TGTGCCAGCAGTTTAGAACAGCTACAAGAGACCCAGTACTTC. Its protein product is CASSLEQLQETQYF.

At least ten counts were recorded for this clonotype. The V and J genes are TRBV10-3 and TRBJ2-3; D perhaps matches TRBD2 (6 bases). The CDR3 runs to 15 residues. V was cut by 6 bases and J by 2 bases, with 15 bases left in between. From germline, CDR1 is ENHRY and CDR2 SYGVKD. The CDR3 region is CAISQIAGITDTQYF. Written as DNA, the CDR3 is TGTGCCATCAGCCAGATCGCGGGGATCACAGATACGCAGTATTTT.

This clonotype has just one count. The chain recombines TRBV13 with TRBJ2-3; tentative D call: TRBD1 (6 bases). This CDR3 spans 15 amino acids. Germline lookup yields CDR1 PRHDT and CDR2 FYEKMQ (reference sequence). Trimming took off 5 bases at V and 4 bases at J, with 16 bases between the two ends. The CDR3 is CASSPRPGAPDTQYF. CDR3 DNA: TGTGCCAGCAGCCCCCGCCCAGGGGCCCCAGATACGCAGTATTTT.